This is a list of T cell receptor beta chains from one sample in a study of cytomegalovirus exposure and HLA in healthy donors. Clones were read by immunoSEQ multiplex PCR, and TCRdb kept only the in-frame ones, dropping some. The sample has more than 95,000 clones, 70% to 85% seen once; the top ten hold over 2.5%. The sample comprised PBMCs. Receptors originate from a woman aged 45-65 years in good health and CMV-seronegative. CDR3s include the opening cysteine and the closing phenylalanine or tryptophan. Each record gives: J gene, D gene, V gene, clone size, CDR3 protein, CDR3 DNA. The D gene is left open where the match is weak. Clone size is not always given. Where it is, it says once, few, many or a class for expanded clones.

J gene: TRBJ2-7; D gene: TRBD2; V gene: TRBV28; clone size: once; CDR3 protein: CASSLSAGSTYEQYF; CDR3 DNA: TGTGCCAGCAGTTTATCAGCGGGATCGACCTACGAGCAGTACTTC
J gene: TRBJ2-7; D gene: NA; V gene: TRBV4-2; clone size: once; CDR3 protein: CASSQEDRREQYF; CDR3 DNA: TGTGCCAGCAGCCAGGAGGACAGACGCGAGCAGTACTTC
J gene: TRBJ2-7; D gene: TRBD1; V gene: TRBV28; clone size: NA; CDR3 protein: CASSRSRHRGPSYEQYF; CDR3 DNA: TGTGCCAGCAGTCGATCCCGTCACAGGGGGCCCAGCTACGAGCAGTACTTC
J gene: TRBJ1-3; D gene: TRBD1; V gene: TRBV7-9; clone size: NA; CDR3 protein: CASSRTGGENTIYF; CDR3 DNA: TGTGCCAGCAGTCGGACAGGGGGCGAAAACACCATATATTTT
J gene: TRBJ2-7; D gene: NA; V gene: TRBV7-2; clone size: NA; CDR3 protein: CASSLALSSVPRF; CDR3 DNA: TGTGCCAGCAGCTTAGCGCTGTCTAGCGTGCCCCGCTTC
J gene: TRBJ2-5; D gene: TRBD2; V gene: TRBV6-6; clone size: NA; CDR3 protein: CASSSLAGGQETQYF; CDR3 DNA: TGTGCCAGCAGTTCCCTAGCGGGAGGACAAGAGACCCAGTACTTC
J gene: TRBJ1-3; D gene: NA; V gene: TRBV4-1; clone size: once; CDR3 protein: CASSQGPQATGNTIYF; CDR3 DNA: TGCGCCAGCAGCCAAGGCCCCCAAGCCACTGGAAACACCATATATTTT
J gene: TRBJ2-7; D gene: NA; V gene: TRBV27; clone size: NA; CDR3 protein: CASSPGLDYEQYF; CDR3 DNA: TGTGCCAGCAGCCCCGGGTTGGACTACGAGCAGTACTTC
J gene: TRBJ1-5; D gene: NA; V gene: TRBV28; clone size: NA; CDR3 protein: CASSPPDRNQPQHF; CDR3 DNA: TGTGCCAGCAGTCCCCCGGACAGAAATCAGCCCCAGCATTTT
J gene: TRBJ1-1; D gene: NA; V gene: TRBV7-3; clone size: NA; CDR3 protein: CASSSMDSKAFF; CDR3 DNA: TGTGCCAGCAGCTCCATGGACAGTAAAGCTTTCTTT